The 30 T cell receptor beta chains presented below share a single source sample, sequenced in a study of siplizumab effects on memory and regulatory T cells. Method: immunoSEQ multiplex PCR; TCRdb's copy keeps in-frame clones and lacks some. The sample shows about 91,000 clones, more than 95% of them seen only once. Specimen: naive CD4+ T cells sorted from blood. Source of these receptors: a human donor in good health.

The chain combines TRBV2 with TRBJ2-5, with unresolved D. CDR1 SNHLY and CDR2 FYNNEI come from the germline V gene. V shed 7 bases and J shed 7 bases, with 13 bases lying between them. The CDR3 runs to 12 residues. The CDR3 DNA follows: TGTGCCAGCAACGACGACGTGGGGACCCAGTACTTC. This sequence encodes CASNDDVGTQYF.

This chain uses TRBV2 with TRBJ1-2; no reliable D call. V was cut by 5 bases and J by 4 bases, with 20 bases left in between. The germline CDR1 and CDR2 sequences are SNHLY and FYNNEI. This CDR3 comprises 16 residues. Here the CDR3 reads CASSWLGISTTYGYTF. CDR3 sequence (DNA): TGTGCCAGCAGTTGGCTCGGGATCTCAACTACCTATGGCTACACCTTC.

This chain connects TRBV10-3 to TRBJ1-4; D is possibly TRBD1 (5 bases). The CDR3 totals 13 residues. Trimming pared 4 bases from V and 7 bases from J, leaving 10 bases between. The germline gives CDR1 ENHRY, CDR2 SYGVKD. CDR3 sequence (DNA): TGTGCCATCAGTGTTGGGGGGAGTGAAAAACTGTTTTTT. Protein sequence: CAISVGGSEKLFF.

The V call is TRBV7-9, the J call TRBJ1-5, with D maybe TRBD1 (5 bases). The V and J ends lost 2 bases and 4 bases respectively, with 15 bases between them. CDR1 is SEHNR and CDR2 is FQNEAQ in the germline V gene (reference sequence). CDR3 length: 16 residues. DNA of the CDR3: TGTGCCAGCAGCTTAAACTCAGGGATTGGGAATCAGCCCCAGCATTTT. Protein sequence: CASSLNSGIGNQPQHF.

The chain links TRBV28 to TRBJ2-7; perhaps TRBD2 as D (6 bases). Germline assignment: CDR1 MDHEN and CDR2 SYDVKM. Trimming left V 6 bases short and J 3 bases short, with 18 bases between. The CDR3 extends over 15 amino acids. The CDR3 sequence is CASRDGGLRNYEQYF. In nucleotides, the CDR3 is TGTGCCAGCAGGGACGGGGGACTCCGAAACTACGAGCAGTACTTC.

The chain links TRBV9 to TRBJ1-5; 8 nucleotides align to TRBD1. J gave up 6 bases and V 3 bases, and 5 bases lay outside the gene matches. This CDR3 comprises 14 residues. The germline V gene has CDR1 SGDLS and CDR2 YYNGEE. DNA of the CDR3: TGTGCCAGCAGCGCTGGACAGGGCGGTCAGCCCCAGCATTTT. Its protein product is CASSAGQGGQPQHF.

V usage is TRBV7-2 and J usage is TRBJ2-7, with D perhaps matching TRBD2 (5 bases). The germline gives CDR1 SGHTA, CDR2 FQGNSA. V was clipped by 1 base and J by 4 bases, with 20 bases between them. This CDR3 is built from 17 residues. The CDR3 coding sequence is TGTGCCAGCAGCTTAGTTAGTAGCCCGGGGAAGGCATACGAGCAGTACTTC. Protein sequence: CASSLVSSPGKAYEQYF.

This clone showed up just once. This chain links TRBV7-6 with TRBJ1-2, with no clear D. Trimming stripped 3 bases from V and 2 bases from J, with 10 bases between. The CDR3 covers 14 residues. Germline CDR1 reads SGHVS; CDR2 reads FNYEAQ. This CDR3 reads CASSFQDGNYGYTF. In DNA form, the CDR3 reads TGTGCCAGCAGCTTCCAAGACGGGAACTATGGCTACACCTTC.

The DNA of the CDR3 is TGTGCCAGCAGCTTAGGGGGAGGGGAGGACTATGGCTACACCTTC. Translating it yields CASSLGGGEDYGYTF. This chain connects TRBV7-6 to TRBJ1-2; possible D gene TRBD1, 5 bases. This CDR3 is built from 15 residues. Germline CDR1 reads SGHVS; CDR2 reads FNYEAQ. V was shortened by 1 base and J by 3 bases, with 12 bases between the two germline ends.

The chain has TRBV5-1 and TRBJ2-2; the match to TRBD1 covers 8 bases. Unmatched junction bases numbered 10, after V lost 4 bases and J lost 5 bases. The CDR3 has 16 residues. Germline V lookup: CDR1 SGHRS, CDR2 YFSETQ. The CDR3 spells CASSALPGQVTGELFF. For the CDR3, the DNA is TGCGCCAGCAGCGCCTTACCGGGACAGGTAACCGGGGAGCTGTTTTTT.

This clone came up once. The rearrangement joins TRBV15 to TRBJ2-3; possibly TRBD2 for D (6 bases). V lost 9 bases to trimming and J lost 1 base, with 14 bases between them. Germline values: CDR1 LNHNV, CDR2 YYDKDF (reference sequence). The length of the CDR3 is 14 residues. The CDR3 DNA reads as TGTGCCACTTCTTCTCAGCGGGGCACAGATACGCAGTATTTT. Its translation is CATSSQRGTDTQYF. Based on the CDR3 plus reference TRBV15 and TRBJ2-3, the full variable domain is DAMVIQNPRYQVTQFGKPVTLSCSQTLNHNVMYWYQQKSSQAPKLLFHYYDKDFNNEADTPDNFQSRRPNTSFCFLDIRSPGLGDTAMYLCATSSQRGTDTQYFGPGTRLTVL.

The chain combines TRBV19 with TRBJ1-3; tentative D call: TRBD1 (6 bases). This CDR3 region has 14 residues. The germline V gene has CDR1 LNHDA and CDR2 SQIVND (reference sequence). The germline V and J ends were trimmed by 4 bases and 0 bases, with 7 bases remaining between them. The CDR3 region is CASSTDSSGNTIYF. The DNA for the CDR3 is TGTGCCAGTAGTACGGACAGCTCTGGAAACACCATATATTTT.

This chain links TRBV27 with TRBJ2-7; 9 nucleotides agree with TRBD2. Germline V lookup: CDR1 MNHEY, CDR2 SMNVEV (reference sequence). The CDR3 is 14 residues long. The trim removed 3 bases at V and 6 bases at J, leaving 6 bases unmatched. The CDR3 here is CASSFGGGAFEQYF. In nucleotides, the CDR3 is TGTGCCAGCAGTTTTGGCGGGGGGGCGTTCGAGCAGTACTTC.

The rearrangement joins TRBV5-1 to TRBJ1-6; weak D call: TRBD1 (6 bases). The CDR3 totals 16 residues. Germline V lookup: CDR1 SGHRS, CDR2 YFSETQ. The V and J ends lost 3 bases and 9 bases respectively, with 19 bases between them. CDR3 bases: TGCGCCAGCAGCTGGGGAAGACAGGATATGATTTCACCCCTCCACTTT. Protein: CASSWGRQDMISPLHF.

The genes are TRBV10-3 and TRBJ1-2, with D perhaps matching TRBD1 (6 bases). CDR1 and CDR2 (germline): ENHRY, SYGVKD. The germline V and J ends were trimmed by 3 bases and 8 bases, with 13 bases remaining between them. The CDR3 runs to 13 residues. CDR3 DNA sequence: TGTGCCATCAGTGACAGCACAGGGTTCGGCTACACCTTC. This translates into CAISDSTGFGYTF.

J is TRBJ1-6 and V is TRBV5-6; D call uncertain. Per germline, CDR1 SGHDT and CDR2 YYEEEE. Trimming took 1 base from V and 8 from J, leaving 16 bases between them. This CDR3 is built from 16 residues. The DNA of the CDR3 is TGTGCCAGCAGCTTGTTTGGGGAGGGTGGGTATTCACCCCTCCACTTT. Its protein is CASSLFGEGGYSPLHF. Combining the CDR3 with reference TRBV5-6 and TRBJ1-6 gives the whole variable domain DAGVTQSPTHLIKTRGQQVTLRCSPKSGHDTVSWYQQALGQGPQFIFQYYEEEERQRGNFPDRFSGHQFPNYSSELNVNALLLGDSALYLCASSLFGEGGYSPLHFGNGTRLTVT.

The V gene is TRBV4-1, the J gene TRBJ2-3; perhaps TRBD2 as D (5 bases). CDR1 MGHRA and CDR2 YSYEKL come from the germline V gene. The CDR3 contains 14 residues. V was trimmed by 4 bases and J by 3 bases, leaving 11 bases between them. The CDR3 loop reads CASSLIEGTDTQYF. Here the CDR3 DNA reads TGCGCCAGCAGCCTGATAGAGGGTACAGATACGCAGTATTTT.

The rearrangement links TRBV19 to TRBJ1-1; D is perhaps TRBD1 (5 bases). Trimming shortened V by 6 bases and J by 3 bases, and 14 bases separated the two germline ends. The CDR3 is 14 residues long. Germline CDR1 is LNHDA and CDR2 is SQIVND (reference sequence). DNA of the CDR3: TGTGCCAGTAGCCCTGGGGGGGGGTACACTGAAGCTTTCTTT. Its protein is CASSPGGGYTEAFF.

The V and J genes are TRBV4-3 and TRBJ1-4; D gene ambiguous. The V gene lost 0 bases and the J gene lost 7 bases, with 12 bases spanning the gap. CDR1 and CDR2 from the germline V gene are LGHNA and YSLEER. The CDR3 length is 15 residues. CDR3: CASSQDLGGSEKLFF. Written as DNA, the CDR3 is TGCGCCAGCAGCCAAGATCTTGGCGGGAGTGAAAAACTGTTTTTT.

This chain uses TRBV27 with TRBJ2-1, with 9 nucleotides matching TRBD1. Trimming at V came to 6 bases and at J to 4 bases, leaving 4 bases not matched to a gene. Germline CDR1 is MNHEY and CDR2 is SMNVEV (reference sequence). The CDR3 totals 14 residues. The CDR3 reads CASSPGQGYNEQFF. The CDR3 bases are TGTGCCAGCAGCCCGGGACAGGGATACAATGAGCAGTTCTTC.

V usage is TRBV27 and J usage is TRBJ1-6, with D maybe TRBD1 (6 bases). V was pared by 3 bases and J by 1 base, with 10 bases between. The germline gives CDR1 MNHEY, CDR2 SMNVEV (reference sequence). The length of the CDR3 is 16 residues. CDR3 DNA sequence: TGTGCCAGCAGTTTCTCGGGGGCGTCCTATAATTCACCCCTCCACTTT. It yields the protein CASSFSGASYNSPLHF.

The V and J genes are TRBV14 and TRBJ2-3; no firm D call. The germline gives CDR1 SGHDN, CDR2 FVKESK. This CDR3 comprises 15 residues. The V end was cut by 2 bases, the J end by 0 bases, with 9 bases between. CDR3 residues: CASSQQQGSTDTQYF. The CDR3 DNA follows: TGTGCCAGCAGCCAACAACAAGGGAGCACAGATACGCAGTATTTT.

Remarks on this clone: Within the sample, other DNA sequences also encode this same CDR3. The CDR3 DNA sequence: TGTGCCAGCAGCAGCGGGGGAGATACGCAGTATTTT. It specifies CASSSGGDTQYF. The chain carries TRBV7-3 and TRBJ2-3, with 8 bases aligning to TRBD2. V was pared by 5 bases and J by 5 bases, with 0 bases of the junction left unmatched. Germline V gene sequence: CDR1 SGHTA, CDR2 FQGTGA. The CDR3 length is 12 residues.

The V call is TRBV28, the J call TRBJ2-7; D is unclear. The CDR3 loop spans 13 amino acids. The V gene's germline CDR1 is MDHEN and CDR2 SYDVKM. Trimming pared 3 bases from V and 3 bases from J, leaving 9 bases between. CDR3 region: CASSFRMGYEQYF. In nucleotides, the CDR3 is TGTGCCAGCAGTTTTCGGATGGGCTACGAGCAGTACTTC.

Here the CDR3 reads CASSQGPSSGNTIYF. The CDR3 DNA is TGTGCCAGCTCACAGGGGCCCAGCTCTGGAAACACCATATATTTT. The rearrangement uses TRBV18 and TRBJ1-3, with a weak D call TRBD1 (5 bases). Trimming removed 4 bases from V and 0 bases from J, with 10 bases in between. CDR3 length: 15 amino acids. Germline-derived CDR1 and CDR2 are KGHSH and LQKENI.

The chain carries TRBV2 and TRBJ2-7; D unresolved. The CDR3 sequence is 13 residues long. Trimming took off 6 bases at V and 5 bases at J, with 14 bases between the two ends. CDR1 is SNHLY, CDR2 FYNNEI, per germline. The CDR3 loop is CASRPGFKDEQYF. The CDR3 nucleotides are TGTGCCAGCAGGCCCGGTTTCAAGGACGAGCAGTACTTC.

The chain employs TRBV28 and TRBJ2-3, with 7 positions matching TRBD1. V was pared by 7 bases and J by 1 base, with 8 bases of the junction left unmatched. The germline V gene has CDR1 MDHEN and CDR2 SYDVKM. This CDR3 spans 15 amino acids. CDR3 nucleotide sequence: TGTGCCAGCAAACCATCCGGGACAGGCACAGATACGCAGTATTTT. Residues: CASKPSGTGTDTQYF.

The V gene is TRBV18, the J gene TRBJ1-1; D is undetermined. The V and J ends lost 2 bases and 0 bases respectively, with 7 bases between them. Germline CDR1 is KGHSH and CDR2 is LQKENI. The CDR3 is made up of 14 amino acids. Here the CDR3 reads CASSPIDMNTEAFF. Here the CDR3 DNA reads TGTGCCAGCTCACCAATAGATATGAACACTGAAGCTTTCTTT.

The rearrangement uses TRBV19 and TRBJ1-1, with D tentatively TRBD1 (5 bases). Trimming pared 7 bases from V and 4 bases from J, leaving 16 bases between. Germline CDR1 and CDR2: LNHDA and SQIVND (reference sequence). The CDR3 length is 14 residues. The CDR3 sequence: CASTGTIVSTEAFF. DNA for the CDR3: TGTGCCAGTACCGGGACGATTGTTAGCACTGAAGCTTTCTTT. Using reference TRBV19 and TRBJ1-1 for the parts outside the CDR3, the full variable domain is DGGITQSPKYLFRKEGQNVTLSCEQNLNHDAMYWYRQDPGQGLRLIYYSQIVNDFQKGDIAEGYSVSREKKESFPLTVTSAQKNPTAFYLCASTGTIVSTEAFFGQGTRLTVV.

The V and J genes are TRBV27 and TRBJ1-5; 12 bases match TRBD1. With 8 bases clipped from V and 0 bases from J, the junction kept 5 bases outside the gene matches. The CDR3 runs 16 residues. Germline CDR1 is MNHEY and CDR2 is SMNVEV (reference sequence). The CDR3 here is CASGTGGGYSNQPQHF. The CDR3 DNA reads TGTGCCAGCGGGACAGGGGGCGGATATAGCAATCAGCCCCAGCATTTT.